This T cell receptor beta chain was sequenced for a study of OX40 agonist ivuxolimab in advanced cancers. As for the study in general: Partial responses were seen in three patients, one with hepatocellular carcinoma and two with cutaneous melanoma. Findings and caveats of the study: On average, CD8+ T cells showed a greater number of expanded clones than CD4+. Dose levels from 0.1 to 3.0 mg/kg saw CD4+ and CD8+ blood T cells expand clonally by week 6.

Concerning this clone itself: What it binds is unknown.

The CDR3 has 15 amino acids. V was pared by 1 base and J by 10 bases, with 7 bases of the junction left unmatched. CDR1 and CDR2 (germline): SGHTA, FQGTGA. The data were produced by immunoSEQ multiplex PCR, yet TCRdb's version contains in-frame clones alone and is incomplete. This repertoire shows 48,000 or so clones, 83% found once; its top ten account for roughly 1.2%. The V gene is TRBV7-3, the J gene TRBJ1-6, with 7 bases matching TRBD1. The receptor was isolated from an adult with an advanced solid tumor such as melanoma, head and neck, liver or kidney cancer. Specimen: CD4+ or CD8+ T cells sorted from blood, collected in a trial of the OX40 agonist ivuxolimab. The CDR3 coding sequence is TGTGCCAGCAGCTTAAACGGAGGGGGCCGATCACCCCTCCACTTT. The encoded protein is CASSLNGGGRSPLHF.